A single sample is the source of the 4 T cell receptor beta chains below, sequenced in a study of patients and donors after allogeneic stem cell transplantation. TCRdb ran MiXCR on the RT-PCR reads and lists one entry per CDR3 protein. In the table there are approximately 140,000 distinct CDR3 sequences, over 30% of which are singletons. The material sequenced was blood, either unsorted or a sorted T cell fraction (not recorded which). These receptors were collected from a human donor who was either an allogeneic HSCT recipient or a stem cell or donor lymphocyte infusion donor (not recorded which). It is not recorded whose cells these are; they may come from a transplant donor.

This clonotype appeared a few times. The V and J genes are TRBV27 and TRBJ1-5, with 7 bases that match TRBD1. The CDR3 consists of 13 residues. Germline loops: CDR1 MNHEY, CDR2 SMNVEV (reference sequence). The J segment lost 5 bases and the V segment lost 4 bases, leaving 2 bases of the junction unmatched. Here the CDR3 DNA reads TGTGCCAGCAGTTCGAGGGGGCATCAGCCCCAGCATTTT. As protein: CASSSRGHQPQHF.

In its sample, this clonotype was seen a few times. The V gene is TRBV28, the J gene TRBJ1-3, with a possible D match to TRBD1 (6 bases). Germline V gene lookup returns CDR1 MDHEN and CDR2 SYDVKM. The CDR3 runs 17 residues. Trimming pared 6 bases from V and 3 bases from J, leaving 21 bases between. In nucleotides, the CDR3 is TGTGCCAGCAGGGATAGCCGGGGGCCTCGCCTTGGAAACACCATATATTTT. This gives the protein CASRDSRGPRLGNTIYF.

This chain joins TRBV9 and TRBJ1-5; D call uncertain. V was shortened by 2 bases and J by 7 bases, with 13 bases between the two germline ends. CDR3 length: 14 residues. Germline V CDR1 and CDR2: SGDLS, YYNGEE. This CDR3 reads CASSVNGVGQPQHF. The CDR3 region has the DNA TGTGCCAGCAGCGTGAACGGGGTCGGCCAGCCCCAGCATTTT.

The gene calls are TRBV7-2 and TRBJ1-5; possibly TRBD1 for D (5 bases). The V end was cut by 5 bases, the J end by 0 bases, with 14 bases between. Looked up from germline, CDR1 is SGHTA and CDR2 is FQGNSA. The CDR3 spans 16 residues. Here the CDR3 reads CASSPFDSHSNQPQHF. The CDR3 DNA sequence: TGTGCCAGCAGCCCGTTCGACAGCCATAGCAATCAGCCCCAGCATTTT.